These 16 T cell receptor beta chains originate from one sample sequenced in a study of blood T cell repertoires in COVID-19. Produced via immunoSEQ multiplex PCR; TCRdb's table is partial and in-frame only. The table has approximately 130,000 clones, about 75% seen once; the top ten hold about 18%. The source material was peripheral blood. These receptors were collected from an elderly man with acute or convalescent COVID-19.

The chain carries TRBV11-2 and TRBJ2-7; 7 bases align to TRBD2. CDR1 is SGHAT and CDR2 is FQNNGV in the germline V gene. The ends lost 1 base at V and 3 bases at J; junction bases unmatched: 3. This CDR3 spans 14 amino acids. In nucleotides, the CDR3 is TGTGCCAGCAGCTTAGCGGGGGGACTCTACGAGCAGTACTTC. Amino acid sequence: CASSLAGGLYEQYF.

This clone appeared once. V usage is TRBV10-3 and J usage is TRBJ2-2; 9 bases map to TRBD1. J lost 6 bases, V lost 4 bases, and 6 bases had no gene match. There are 15 residues in the CDR3. Germline V lookup: CDR1 ENHRY, CDR2 SYGVKD. CDR3 DNA: TGTGCCATCAGTGGGGGACAGGGTTTATCCGGGGAGCTGTTTTTT. This gives the protein CAISGGQGLSGELFF.

The rearrangement uses TRBV2 and TRBJ1-2; 10 nucleotides match TRBD1. Germline V gene sequence: CDR1 SNHLY, CDR2 FYNNEI. This CDR3 is built from 14 residues. The V gene end was trimmed by 7 bases and the J gene end by 2 bases; junction bases not matched to a gene: 4. This chain's CDR3 is CASTVGQGNYGYTF. CDR3 sequence (DNA): TGTGCCAGCACCGTGGGACAGGGGAACTATGGCTACACCTTC.

The chain has TRBV18 and TRBJ1-1; tentatively, D is TRBD1 (5 bases). Per the germline V gene, CDR1 is KGHSH and CDR2 is LQKENI. This CDR3 spans 15 amino acids. Deletions cut 1 base from V and 5 bases from J, with 14 bases between. The CDR3 spells CASSPRWQGETEAFF. CDR3 DNA sequence: TGTGCCAGCTCACCACGGTGGCAGGGCGAGACTGAAGCTTTCTTT.

The CDR3 spells CASSLSLPRQGALEETQYF. The CDR3 DNA is TGTGCCAGCAGCTTATCTCTACCCCGACAGGGGGCCCTGGAAGAGACCCAGTACTTC. The V and J genes are TRBV11-2 and TRBJ2-5; TRBD1 matches at 10 bases. The germline CDR1 and CDR2 sequences are SGHAT and FQNNGV. The CDR3 extends over 19 amino acids. Trimming cost V 2 bases and J 3 bases; bases outside gene matches: 15.

This clone occurred once. The chain is built from TRBV6-6 and TRBJ2-3; tentatively, D is TRBD2 (5 bases). V lost 7 bases and J lost 10, with 18 bases in between. This CDR3 comprises 13 residues. The V gene's germline CDR1 is MNHNY and CDR2 SVGAGI (reference sequence). For the CDR3, the DNA is TGTGCCAGCACCACCTTCCGGGATAGGGCGCAGTATTTT. Translating gives CASTTFRDRAQYF.

The rearrangement joins TRBV5-1 to TRBJ2-7; 10 bases map to TRBD1. Germline V gene sequence: CDR1 SGHRS, CDR2 YFSETQ. This CDR3 is built from 16 residues. J was trimmed by 2 bases and V by 3 bases; bases with no gene match: 8. CDR3: CASSSLGQGSTYEQYF. DNA for the CDR3: TGCGCCAGCAGCTCCCTGGGACAGGGGTCCACCTACGAGCAGTACTTC.

The sample holds a few counts of this clone. The J gene is TRBJ2-7, the V gene TRBV2, with 8 bases fitting TRBD1. Germline V gives CDR1 SNHLY, CDR2 FYNNEI. The CDR3 has 13 residues. The junction had 4 bases not matched to a gene; V was cut back by 5 bases and J by 4 bases. Here the CDR3 DNA reads TGTGCCAGCAGTTGGGACAGGAGTTACGAGCAGTACTTC. As protein: CASSWDRSYEQYF.

This clone was seen a single time. This rearrangement joins TRBV19 to TRBJ2-5, with a possible D match to TRBD2 (5 bases). Trimming took 3 bases from V and 1 from J, leaving 9 bases between them. This CDR3 comprises 14 residues. Germline V gene data show CDR1 as LNHDA and CDR2 as SQIVND (reference sequence). CDR3 sequence reads: CASSMSDSQETQYF. DNA for the CDR3: TGTGCCAGTAGTATGTCGGACTCCCAAGAGACCCAGTACTTC. Together with reference TRBV19 and TRBJ2-5, the CDR3 gives the full variable domain: DGGITQSPKYLFRKEGQNVTLSCEQNLNHDAMYWYRQDPGQGLRLIYYSQIVNDFQKGDIAEGYSVSREKKESFPLTVTSAQKNPTAFYLCASSMSDSQETQYFGPGTRLLVL.

V is TRBV5-6 and J is TRBJ2-7; no clear D. There are 11 residues in the CDR3. CDR1 is SGHDT and CDR2 is YYEEEE in the germline V gene. V was pared by 5 bases and J by 2 bases, with 5 bases between. In DNA form, the CDR3 reads TGTGCCAGCAGACTTACCTACGAGCAGTACTTC. Amino acids: CASRLTYEQYF.

The chain combines TRBV7-3 with TRBJ2-7; D not resolved. Germline-derived CDR1 and CDR2 are SGHTA and FQGTGA. Trimming left V 0 bases short and J 5 bases short, with 2 bases between. The CDR3 loop spans 11 amino acids. The CDR3: CASSLTNEQYF. The CDR3 DNA reads as TGTGCCAGCAGCTTAACTAACGAGCAGTACTTC.

This chain uses TRBV25-1 with TRBJ1-2; TRBD1 agrees at 8 bases. The germline V gene has CDR1 MGHDK and CDR2 SYGVNS. This CDR3 has 13 residues. V lost 3 bases to trimming and J lost 8 bases; unmatched junction nucleotides: 5. CDR3 nucleotide sequence: TGTGCCAGCAGTGAGACAGGGGCGGGGGGCTACACCTTC. This translates into CASSETGAGGYTF.

The chain carries TRBV7-8 and TRBJ1-4; possible D gene TRBD1, 5 bases. The CDR3 has 15 amino acids. The V and J ends lost 5 bases and 9 bases respectively, with 19 bases between them. Germline V gives CDR1 SGHVS, CDR2 FQNEAQ. Here the CDR3 reads CASSASGTPRQKLFF. The CDR3 nucleotides read TGTGCCAGCAGCGCCTCGGGGACTCCCCGGCAAAAACTGTTTTTT.

The chain uses TRBV5-1 and TRBJ1-4; 9 bases map to TRBD1. V dropped 4 bases and J dropped 7; count of bases not matched to a gene: 8. The CDR3 runs to 15 residues. Germline V gene data show CDR1 as SGHRS and CDR2 as YFSETQ. The CDR3 sequence: CASSVDRGKGEKLFF. The CDR3 nucleotides are TGCGCCAGCAGCGTGGACAGGGGAAAGGGTGAAAAACTGTTTTTT.

V is TRBV28 and J is TRBJ1-6; TRBD1 matches 8 bases. Germline V CDR1 and CDR2: MDHEN, SYDVKM. The CDR3 has 14 residues. V shed 6 bases and J 5 bases; nucleotides not matched to a gene: 3. The DNA for the CDR3 is TGTGCCAGCAGACGGACAGGGAATAATTCACCCCTCCACTTT. It yields the protein CASRRTGNNSPLHF.

The CDR3 protein is CAISEFRPGLAGQETQYF. DNA for the CDR3: TGTGCCATCAGTGAGTTCCGGCCGGGACTAGCGGGGCAAGAGACCCAGTACTTC. The chain links TRBV10-3 to TRBJ2-5; 13 nucleotides agree with TRBD2. CDR3 size: 18 residues. The ends lost 1 base at V and 2 bases at J; junction bases unmatched: 7. Germline-derived CDR1 and CDR2 are ENHRY and SYGVKD.